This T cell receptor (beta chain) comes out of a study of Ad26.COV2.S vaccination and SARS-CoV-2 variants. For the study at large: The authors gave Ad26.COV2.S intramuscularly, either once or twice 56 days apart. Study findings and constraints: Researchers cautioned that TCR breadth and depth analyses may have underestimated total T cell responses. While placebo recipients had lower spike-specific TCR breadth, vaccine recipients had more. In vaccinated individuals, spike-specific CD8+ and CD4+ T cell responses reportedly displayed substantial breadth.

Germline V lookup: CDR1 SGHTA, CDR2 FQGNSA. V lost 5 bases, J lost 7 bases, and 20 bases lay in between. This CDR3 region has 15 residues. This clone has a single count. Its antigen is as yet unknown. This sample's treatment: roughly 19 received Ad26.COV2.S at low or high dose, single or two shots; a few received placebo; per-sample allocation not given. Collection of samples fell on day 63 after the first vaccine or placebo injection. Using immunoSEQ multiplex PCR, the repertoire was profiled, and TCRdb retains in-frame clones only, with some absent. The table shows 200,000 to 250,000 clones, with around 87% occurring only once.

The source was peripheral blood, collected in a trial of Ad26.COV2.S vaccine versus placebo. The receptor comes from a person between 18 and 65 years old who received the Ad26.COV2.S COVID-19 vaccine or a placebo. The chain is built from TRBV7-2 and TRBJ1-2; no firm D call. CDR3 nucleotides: TGTGCCAGCAGCACTAGTAGGACCGACTATTCTGGCTACACCTTC. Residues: CASSTSRTDYSGYTF. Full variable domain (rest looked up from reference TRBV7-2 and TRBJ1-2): GAGVSQSPSNKVTEKGKDVELRCDPISGHTALYWYRQSLGQGLEFLIYFQGNSAPDKSGLPSDRFSAERTGGSVSTLTIQRTQQEDSAVYLCASSTSRTDYSGYTFGSGTRLTVV.